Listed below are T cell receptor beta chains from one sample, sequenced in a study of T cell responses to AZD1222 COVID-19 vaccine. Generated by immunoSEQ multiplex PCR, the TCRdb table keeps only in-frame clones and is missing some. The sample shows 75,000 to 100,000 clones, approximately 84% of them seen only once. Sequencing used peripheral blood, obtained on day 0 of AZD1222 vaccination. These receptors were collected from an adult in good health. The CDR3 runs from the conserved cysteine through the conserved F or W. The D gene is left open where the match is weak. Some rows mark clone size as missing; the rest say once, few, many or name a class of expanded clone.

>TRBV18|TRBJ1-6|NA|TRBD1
TGTGCCAGCTCACCGGGACAGGGGAATTCACCCCTCCACTTT
CASSPGQGNSPLHF
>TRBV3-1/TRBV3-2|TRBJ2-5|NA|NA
TGTGCCAGCAGCCAAAGGGCCATGAGGCAAGAGACCCAGTACTTC
CASSQRAMRQETQYF
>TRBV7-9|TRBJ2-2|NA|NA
TGTGCCAGCGAGCTCGGGGCAAACACCGGGGAGCTGTTTTTT
CASELGANTGELFF
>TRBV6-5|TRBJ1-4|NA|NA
TGTGCCAGCCGCGTAGGGGCCTTTAATGAAAAACTGTTTTTT
CASRVGAFNEKLFF
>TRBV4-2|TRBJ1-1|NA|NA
TGTGCCAGCAGCCTACGAGGGGCTGGGAACACTGAAGCTTTCTTT
CASSLRGAGNTEAFF
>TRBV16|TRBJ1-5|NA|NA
TGTGCCAGCAGCCTTCAAACAGGGAGAAATCAGCCCCAGCATTTT
CASSLQTGRNQPQHF
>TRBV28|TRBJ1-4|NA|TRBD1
TGTGCCAGCAGTTGGACAGGGGATGAAAAACTGTTTTTT
CASSWTGDEKLFF
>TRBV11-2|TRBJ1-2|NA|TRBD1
TGTGCCAGCAGCTTCAGGGGGAACTATGGCTACACCTTC
CASSFRGNYGYTF
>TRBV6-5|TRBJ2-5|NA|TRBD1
TGTGCCAGCACGGCCGGGACAGGGGTAGAGACCCAGTACTTC
CASTAGTGVETQYF
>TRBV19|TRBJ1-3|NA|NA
TGTGCCAGTTCGTACGACAGTTCTGGAAACACCATATATTTT
CASSYDSSGNTIYF
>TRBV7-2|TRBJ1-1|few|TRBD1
TGTGCCAGCAGCTCTTACAGGGGGCGCGGTGAAGCTTTCTTT
CASSSYRGRGEAFF
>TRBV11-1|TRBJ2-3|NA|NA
TGTGCCAGCAGCGCTAGCGGCACAGATACGCAGTATTTT
CASSASGTDTQYF
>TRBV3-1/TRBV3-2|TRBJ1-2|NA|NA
TGTGCCAGCAGCCAAGAGGGTGGGGGTGGCTACACCTTC
CASSQEGGGGYTF
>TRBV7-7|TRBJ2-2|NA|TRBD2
TGTGCTAGCAGCCCCGCTAGCGGGGTTACCGGGGAGCTGTTTTTT
CASSPASGVTGELFF
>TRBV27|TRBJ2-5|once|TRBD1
TGTGCCAGCACCAAAAGGGCGGGACAGGGGGAGACCCAGTACTTC
CASTKRAGQGETQYF
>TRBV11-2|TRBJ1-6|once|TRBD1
TGTGCCAGCAGCTTAGTCGGGACAGGGGGCGGTTCACCCCTCCACTTT
CASSLVGTGGGSPLHF
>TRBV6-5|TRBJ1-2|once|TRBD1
TGTGCCAGCAGCCGGGACAGGAAGATCGGCTACACCTTC
CASSRDRKIGYTF
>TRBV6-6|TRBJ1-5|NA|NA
TGTGCCAGTATGGCCCCGGGAAGCAATCAGCCCCAGCATTTT
CASMAPGSNQPQHF
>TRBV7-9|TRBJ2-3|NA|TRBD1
TGTGCCAGCAGCTTAGGGGCGACAGGGGGATCAGAGGATACGCAGTATTTT
CASSLGATGGSEDTQYF
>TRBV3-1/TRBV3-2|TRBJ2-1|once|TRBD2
TGTGCCAGCAGCCAAGGGTGGGCAGCGGGGGGTTTGTATGAGCAGTTCTTC
CASSQGWAAGGLYEQFF
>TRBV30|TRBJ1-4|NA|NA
TGTGCCTGGGGCAGTCGGGAAAAACTGTTTTTT
CAWGSREKLFF
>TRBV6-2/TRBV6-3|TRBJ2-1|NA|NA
TGTGCCAGCAGCCCGGTCCAGGGAGCCTACAATGAGCAGTTCTTC
CASSPVQGAYNEQFF
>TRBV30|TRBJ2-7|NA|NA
TGTGCCTGGAACTCACACAGGGTCGACATCTACGAGCAGTACTTC
CAWNSHRVDIYEQYF